The 21 T cell receptor beta chains given below trace back to one sample, sequenced in a study of shared clonotypes between healthy human individuals. Sequenced by immunoSEQ multiplex PCR; TCRdb stores in-frame clones only, minus some. The repertoire has about 2 million clones, about 94% of them found once; the top ten carry under 1.5%. The naive CD8 population came from CD45RO-negative cells selected for CCR7, without terminally differentiated effector memory CD45RA+ cells. Source material: naive CD8+ T cells sorted from blood. These receptors were collected from a man younger than 35 in good health.

This CDR3 reads CASSSMQGEREKLFF. CDR3 nucleotides: TGTGCCAGCAGCTCAATGCAGGGGGAGCGAGAAAAACTGTTTTTT. J is TRBJ1-4 and V is TRBV7-9; TRBD1 matches 7 bases. Trimming removed 4 bases from V and 8 bases from J; junction bases left unmatched: 10. The CDR3 runs 15 residues. CDR1 is SEHNR and CDR2 is FQNEAQ in the germline V gene (reference sequence).

The chain combines TRBV27 with TRBJ2-7; TRBD2 is a possible D gene (5 bases). The CDR3 is made up of 13 amino acids. V dropped 4 bases and J dropped 3 bases, with 10 bases sitting between them. Germline V gene sequence: CDR1 MNHEY, CDR2 SMNVEV (reference sequence). CDR3 sequence (DNA): TGTGCCAGCAGTTACGGGGTGGGCTACGAGCAGTACTTC. Its protein product is CASSYGVGYEQYF.

This sequence joins TRBV6-6 and TRBJ1-2; D remains unclear. Looked up from germline, CDR1 is MNHNY and CDR2 is SVGAGI (reference sequence). V shed 5 bases and J shed 6 bases, with 19 bases lying between them. The CDR3 has 15 amino acids. The CDR3 sequence is CASSTHAVPRDGYTF. The CDR3 DNA sequence: TGTGCCAGCAGTACCCATGCTGTCCCGAGGGATGGCTACACCTTC.

This sequence joins TRBV5-4 and TRBJ2-6; 7 bases align to TRBD1. The CDR3 length is 17 residues. V shed 4 bases and J 2 bases; nucleotides not matched to a gene: 9. Germline CDR1 SGHNT, CDR2 YYREEE (reference sequence). The DNA of the CDR3 is TGTGCCAGCAGCCCTAGGATTGACAGGGCTGGGGCCAACGTCCTGACTTTC. It translates to CASSPRIDRAGANVLTF. The variable domain in full, with the rest retrieved from reference TRBV5-4 and TRBJ2-6, is ETGVTQSPTHLIKTRGQQVTLRCSSQSGHNTVSWYQQALGQGPQFIFQYYREEENGRGNFPPRFSGLQFPNYSSELNVNALELDDSALYLCASSPRIDRAGANVLTFGAGSRLTVL.

The rearrangement uses TRBV28 and TRBJ2-1, with 7 bases identical to TRBD2. The CDR3 is made up of 15 amino acids. The V gene end was trimmed by 3 bases and the J gene end by 7 bases; junction bases not matched to a gene: 9. Germline CDR1 MDHEN, CDR2 SYDVKM. CDR3 nucleotide sequence: TGTGCCAGCAGTTTTTGGCGGGAGAGTTTAAATGAGCAGTTCTTC. It yields the protein CASSFWRESLNEQFF.

This clone showed up just once. The V gene is TRBV11-2, the J gene TRBJ2-1; D ambiguous. CDR3 length equals 16 residues. The V gene lost 5 bases and the J gene lost 5 bases, with 19 bases spanning the gap. Per the germline V gene, CDR1 is SGHAT and CDR2 is FQNNGV. Here the CDR3 DNA reads TGTGCCAGCAGCCAGACCCTGGGTGGGGTTAACAATGAGCAGTTCTTC. Amino acid sequence: CASSQTLGGVNNEQFF.

This chain links TRBV19 with TRBJ1-4; possible D gene TRBD1, 5 bases. Trimming stripped 10 bases from V and 0 bases from J, with 12 bases between. The V gene's germline CDR1 is LNHDA and CDR2 SQIVND (reference sequence). CDR3 length: 14 amino acids. The CDR3 DNA sequence: TGTGCCACCCGTCCAGGGACAACTAATGAAAAACTGTTTTTT. It encodes CATRPGTTNEKLFF. Full variable domain (remainder filled in from reference TRBV19 and TRBJ1-4): DGGITQSPKYLFRKEGQNVTLSCEQNLNHDAMYWYRQDPGQGLRLIYYSQIVNDFQKGDIAEGYSVSREKKESFPLTVTSAQKNPTAFYLCATRPGTTNEKLFFGSGTQLSVL.

This rearrangement joins TRBV10-2 to TRBJ2-7; the match to TRBD2 covers 9 bases. J lost 3 bases, V lost 8 bases, and 5 bases had no gene match. CDR3 size: 13 residues. Germline values: CDR1 WSHSY, CDR2 SAAADI. CDR3 region: CASLPSGNYEQYF. CDR3 bases: TGCGCCAGCCTGCCTAGCGGGAACTACGAGCAGTACTTC.

This clone was counted a few times. The V gene is TRBV4-2, the J gene TRBJ2-1; D uncertain. V was shortened by 0 bases and J by 6 bases, with 24 bases between the two germline ends. The germline CDR1 and CDR2 sequences are LGHNA and YNFKEQ. The CDR3 is 19 amino acids. The CDR3 DNA reads TGTGCCAGCAGCCAAGATCCGGCTTTGTGGCTTGTCTTCGGCAATGAGCAGTTCTTC. Its translation is CASSQDPALWLVFGNEQFF.

This clone has a single count. The rearrangement joins TRBV11-2 to TRBJ2-5; D may correspond to TRBD1 or TRBD2 (6 bases each). Germline V gives CDR1 SGHAT, CDR2 FQNNGV. Between the trimmed V and J ends, which lost 1 base and 5 bases, there was a span of 23 bases. The CDR3 spans 18 residues. CDR3 DNA sequence: TGTGCCAGCAGCTTAGTCGTCAGCCAGGGGTCTGGGAGGGAGACCCAGTACTTC. It translates to CASSLVVSQGSGRETQYF.

Turning to this clone: This sample includes further DNA sequences coding for the same CDR3. The chain carries TRBV13 and TRBJ2-2; D remains ambiguous. Germline lookup yields CDR1 PRHDT and CDR2 FYEKMQ (reference sequence). V lost 1 base, J lost 7 bases, and 4 bases lay in between. This CDR3 spans 12 amino acids. The CDR3 DNA reads as TGTGCCAGCAGCTTAGTGAGCGGGGAGCTGTTTTTT. Its translation: CASSLVSGELFF.

The chain is built from TRBV28 and TRBJ2-7; 8 nucleotides match TRBD2. Germline CDR1 and CDR2: MDHEN and SYDVKM. The CDR3 runs to 15 residues. The junction had 3 bases not matched to a gene; V was cut back by 1 base and J by 1 base. As DNA, the CDR3 is TGTGCCAGCAGTTTATTGCGGGAGGTATCCTACGAGCAGTACTTC. It translates to CASSLLREVSYEQYF.

This chain connects TRBV4-1 to TRBJ1-1, with D perhaps TRBD1 (5 bases). CDR3 length: 15 residues. Between the trimmed V and J ends, which lost 4 bases and 3 bases, there was a span of 15 bases. Looked up from germline, CDR1 is MGHRA and CDR2 is YSYEKL. The CDR3: CASSPRSWGDTEAFF. The CDR3 region has the DNA TGCGCCAGCAGCCCCCGGAGTTGGGGGGACACTGAAGCTTTCTTT.

This clone was counted a single time. The gene calls are TRBV2 and TRBJ2-7, with TRBD1 identical over 7 bases. This CDR3 spans 18 amino acids. V gave up 2 bases and J gave up 0 bases; unmatched junction bases: 13. Germline V gene lookup returns CDR1 SNHLY and CDR2 FYNNEI. The CDR3 bases are TGTGCCAGCAGTGAAATCCCCTTGGGGACAGAGTACTCCTACGAGCAGTACTTC. Its translation: CASSEIPLGTEYSYEQYF.

This sequence joins TRBV6-1 and TRBJ1-1; tentative D call: TRBD1 (5 bases). V lost 4 bases, J lost 2 bases, and 14 bases lay in between. This CDR3 contains 15 residues. Germline CDR1 MNHNS, CDR2 SASEGT. The CDR3 DNA reads TGTGCCAGCAGTGGAGACAGCTATTTAAACACTGAAGCTTTCTTT. This gives the protein CASSGDSYLNTEAFF.

The chain joins TRBV6-5 to TRBJ1-1; D call uncertain. Germline V CDR1 and CDR2: MNHEY, SVGAGI. Trimming took off 2 bases at V and 4 bases at J, with 11 bases between the two ends. This CDR3 is built from 14 residues. For the CDR3, the DNA is TGTGCCAGCAGTTACGGGGAGGGCCCCACTGAAGCTTTCTTT. This gives the protein CASSYGEGPTEAFF.

V and J are TRBV9 and TRBJ2-2, with 8 nucleotides matching TRBD1. Germline values: CDR1 SGDLS, CDR2 YYNGEE. Losses at the gene ends were 3 bases for V and 3 bases for J; bases not matched to a gene: 13. The CDR3 has 18 amino acids. The CDR3 nucleotides read TGTGCCAGCAGCGACCAAAGGACAGGGTTAGGGGACACCGGGGAGCTGTTTTTT. Encoded protein: CASSDQRTGLGDTGELFF.

This clone was counted between two and nine times. This sequence joins TRBV18 and TRBJ1-2; D remains unclear. The CDR3 is 15 residues long. With 0 bases removed from V and 2 bases from J, the gap between germline ends came to 10 bases. Germline CDR1 and CDR2: KGHSH and LQKENI. The CDR3 loop is CASSPPVRENYGYTF. DNA of the CDR3: TGTGCCAGCTCACCACCGGTAAGGGAGAACTATGGCTACACCTTC.

The rearrangement uses TRBV28 and TRBJ1-1; no definite D call. Looked up from germline, CDR1 is MDHEN and CDR2 is SYDVKM. The CDR3 has 12 amino acids. The V end was cut by 4 bases, the J end by 6 bases, with 9 bases between. CDR3 protein: CASSWVMPEAFF. The CDR3, as DNA: TGTGCCAGCAGTTGGGTGATGCCTGAAGCTTTCTTT.

This clone was observed once. The rearrangement links TRBV9 to TRBJ1-1; 9 nucleotides line up with TRBD1. The ends lost 3 bases at V and 5 bases at J; junction bases unmatched: 5. The V gene's germline CDR1 is SGDLS and CDR2 YYNGEE. CDR3 length: 14 residues. CDR3 coding DNA: TGTGCCAGCAGCGGTGGACAGGGGAGGACTGAAGCTTTCTTT. Protein product: CASSGGQGRTEAFF.

The chain recombines TRBV4-3 with TRBJ2-3; no definite D call. This CDR3 has 15 amino acids. The V end lost 0 bases, the J end lost 3 bases, and 10 bases lay between the germline ends. Germline CDR1 reads LGHNA; CDR2 reads YSLEER. The CDR3 region has the DNA TGCGCCAGCAGCCAAGATCGTGGACCTACAGATACGCAGTATTTT. Translation gives CASSQDRGPTDTQYF.